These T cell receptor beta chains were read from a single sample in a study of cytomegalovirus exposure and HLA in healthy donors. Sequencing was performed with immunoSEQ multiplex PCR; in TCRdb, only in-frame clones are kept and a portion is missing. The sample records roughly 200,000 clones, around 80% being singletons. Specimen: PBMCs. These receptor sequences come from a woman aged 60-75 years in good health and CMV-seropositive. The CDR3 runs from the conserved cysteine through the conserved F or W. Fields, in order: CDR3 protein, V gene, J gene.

CASSELSGSLATNEKLFF	TRBV6-1	TRBJ1-4
CASSRRTSSDEQFF	TRBV6-6	TRBJ2-1
CASSTRRDTGELFF	TRBV27	TRBJ2-2
CASSTRMPQHF	TRBV28	TRBJ1-5
CASSPSDRDTEAFF	TRBV9	TRBJ1-1
CASSQVSATGANGLTF	TRBV14	TRBJ2-6
CASSQSRLAGSETQYF	TRBV4-3	TRBJ2-5
CASSQEGYRVGDTQYF	TRBV4-1	TRBJ2-3
CASNTGQTITGELFF	TRBV7-2	TRBJ2-2
CASYSYNEQFF	TRBV30	TRBJ2-1
CASTAQGAAYGYTF	TRBV28	TRBJ1-2
CASSFGLGQGNYGYTF	TRBV28	TRBJ1-2
CASKTGSGANGLTF	TRBV28	TRBJ2-6
CASSYSFNRPNTEAFF	TRBV6-5	TRBJ1-1
CASSPGTSGYNEQFF	TRBV28	TRBJ2-1
CAIKSSEGTDTQYF	TRBV10-3	TRBJ2-3
CASRGSAEGWQYF	TRBV7-3	TRBJ2-5
CASSGLAGQFF	TRBV2	TRBJ2-1
CASSQLLAGGEQYF	TRBV4-2	TRBJ2-7
CASSPRDSSPLHF	TRBV27	TRBJ1-6
CASSIVGGLAGETQYF	TRBV19	TRBJ2-5
CASSLTQGALNQPQHF	TRBV7-9	TRBJ1-5
CASRPTGSNYGYTF	TRBV7-2	TRBJ1-2
CTSSHPTCDEQFF	TRBV1	TRBJ2-1
CASSFARDRSGYGYTF	TRBV7-9	TRBJ1-2
CASSSRLAKRNEQFF	TRBV7-9	TRBJ2-1
CASSLEGVRDTQYF	TRBV5-1	TRBJ2-3
CASPRRGGMSTGELFF	TRBV7-2	TRBJ2-2
CASSLAGGRTEAFF	TRBV7-9	TRBJ1-1
CASSTQGFGQYF	TRBV21-1	TRBJ2-7
CASSAVGGNNYGYTF	TRBV9	TRBJ1-2
CASSFSLAGGGGETQYF	TRBV7-6	TRBJ2-5
CASSLRPGNNEQFF	TRBV27	TRBJ2-1
CASSARVQPQHF	TRBV28	TRBJ1-5
CASSSSRLAGAFHEQYF	TRBV28	TRBJ2-7
CASSRDYEQYF	TRBV28	TRBJ2-7
CASSWEGDNTDTQYF	TRBV6-6	TRBJ2-3
CASRLGHTINEQFF	TRBV5-1	TRBJ2-1
CASREQGYYGYTF	TRBV6-5	TRBJ1-2
CASSRGALDDTQYF	TRBV5-1	TRBJ2-3
CASSSSETQYF	TRBV6-6	TRBJ2-5
CASSVGRGGTTDTQYF	TRBV9	TRBJ2-3
CASTPDRGGSAEQYF	TRBV6-6	TRBJ2-7
CASSQDGGTAAEKLFF	TRBV4-2	TRBJ1-4
CASSSRTGGARGYTF	TRBV6-5	TRBJ1-2
CASSRDYAVGDEQYF	TRBV5-1	TRBJ2-7
CASSDGTGDTEAFF	TRBV6-1	TRBJ1-1
CASKQDRGRGSSQYF	TRBV6-1	TRBJ2-4
CASSFRRVGANGLTF	TRBV5-6	TRBJ2-6
CASSPTSSYEQYF	TRBV5-6	TRBJ2-7
CASSHWSLSTDTQYF	TRBV23-1	TRBJ2-3
CASRQYNSPLHF	TRBV6-5	TRBJ1-6
CASSAYGTSVTSYNEQFF	TRBV7-3	TRBJ2-1
CASSHSGRVPYEQYF	TRBV4-1	TRBJ2-7
CAWTRRVGQESSYNSPLHF	TRBV30	TRBJ1-6
CASRPTGTDTQYF	TRBV27	TRBJ2-3
CASSLVGGAAGSNTGELFF	TRBV7-8	TRBJ2-2
CASSFGNYGYTF	TRBV7-2	TRBJ1-2
CASSLSPTGGVYGYTF	TRBV27	TRBJ1-2
CASSPDTGQGYEQYF	TRBV6-5	TRBJ2-7